Listed below are T cell receptor beta chains from one sample, sequenced in a study of control samples from healthy donors and cancer patients. The assay was immunoSEQ multiplex PCR, and TCRdb's table has in-frame clones only and misses some. Among over 90,000 clones listed, around nine tenths were seen once. Sequenced: PBMCs. All receptors derive from a man aged 55 to 70 with lung cancer. The CDR3 runs from the conserved cysteine through the conserved F or W. D genes are given only for firm matches. Rows give clone size only sometimes, using once, few, many, or a class for an expanded clone.

d_gene: TRBD2
v_gene: TRBV6-5
abundance: -
j_gene: TRBJ2-3
CDR3aa: CAGTLAGGTDTQYF
CDR3nt: TGTGCCGGGACTTTAGCGGGGGGCACAGATACGCAGTATTTT

d_gene: TRBD1
v_gene: TRBV5-6
abundance: -
j_gene: TRBJ1-1
CDR3aa: CASSKRTGQGTEAFF
CDR3nt: TGTGCCAGCAGCAAACGGACAGGGCAGGGCACTGAAGCTTTCTTT

d_gene: -
v_gene: TRBV5-1
abundance: -
j_gene: TRBJ1-5
CDR3aa: CASSLSGANQPQHF
CDR3nt: TGCGCCAGCAGCCTGAGCGGGGCCAATCAGCCCCAGCATTTT

d_gene: -
v_gene: TRBV27
abundance: -
j_gene: TRBJ1-2
CDR3aa: CASSFTNANYGYTF
CDR3nt: TGTGCCAGCAGTTTCACCAATGCTAACTATGGCTACACCTTC

d_gene: TRBD2
v_gene: TRBV5-8
abundance: -
j_gene: TRBJ2-3
CDR3aa: CASSLSGGATDTQYF
CDR3nt: TGTGCCAGCAGCCTTAGCGGGGGGGCCACAGATACGCAGTATTTT

d_gene: TRBD1
v_gene: TRBV6-2/TRBV6-3
abundance: -
j_gene: TRBJ1-5
CDR3aa: CASSLRTGDQPQHF
CDR3nt: TGTGCCAGCAGCCTACGGACAGGCGATCAGCCCCAGCATTTT

d_gene: TRBD1
v_gene: TRBV5-1
abundance: -
j_gene: TRBJ1-4
CDR3aa: CASSLAPGGLINEKLFF
CDR3nt: TGCGCCAGCAGCTTGGCACCAGGGGGTCTCATTAATGAAAAACTGTTTTTT

d_gene: -
v_gene: TRBV25-1
abundance: -
j_gene: TRBJ2-1
CDR3aa: CASSEEGRGRSNEQFF
CDR3nt: TGTGCCAGCAGTGAAGAGGGCAGGGGACGAAGCAATGAGCAGTTCTTC

d_gene: -
v_gene: TRBV19
abundance: -
j_gene: TRBJ2-1
CDR3aa: CASSIQGGNEQFF
CDR3nt: TGTGCCAGTAGTATCCAGGGTGGGAATGAGCAGTTCTTC

d_gene: TRBD1
v_gene: TRBV3-1/TRBV3-2
abundance: -
j_gene: TRBJ2-7
CDR3aa: CASSPSGTGYEQYF
CDR3nt: TGTGCCAGCAGCCCCTCCGGGACAGGCTACGAGCAGTACTTC

d_gene: -
v_gene: TRBV4-2
abundance: -
j_gene: TRBJ2-2
CDR3aa: CASSLFGLGNGPNTGELFF
CDR3nt: TGTGCCAGCAGCCTATTTGGATTAGGGAATGGACCGAACACCGGGGAGCTGTTTTTT

d_gene: -
v_gene: TRBV7-8
abundance: -
j_gene: TRBJ1-6
CDR3aa: CASSSDRNSPLHF
CDR3nt: TGTGCCAGCAGCTCCGATCGTAATTCACCCCTCCACTTT

d_gene: -
v_gene: TRBV9
abundance: -
j_gene: TRBJ2-1
CDR3aa: CASPRGGPGEQFF
CDR3nt: TGTGCCAGCCCTCGTGGGGGGCCGGGGGAGCAGTTCTTC

d_gene: -
v_gene: TRBV5-6
abundance: -
j_gene: TRBJ1-1
CDR3aa: CASSLLDTEAFF
CDR3nt: TGTGCCAGCAGCTTGCTGGACACTGAAGCTTTCTTT

d_gene: TRBD1
v_gene: TRBV27
abundance: -
j_gene: TRBJ1-1
CDR3aa: CASSKGQANTEAFF
CDR3nt: TGTGCCAGCAGCAAGGGACAGGCAAACACTGAAGCTTTCTTT

d_gene: -
v_gene: TRBV2
abundance: -
j_gene: TRBJ2-2
CDR3aa: CASSVLDGNTGELFF
CDR3nt: TGTGCCAGCAGTGTTCTGGACGGGAACACCGGGGAGCTGTTTTTT

d_gene: -
v_gene: TRBV18
abundance: -
j_gene: TRBJ1-1
CDR3aa: CASRTVNTEAFF
CDR3nt: TGTGCCAGCCGGACAGTAAACACTGAAGCTTTCTTT

d_gene: -
v_gene: TRBV7-3
abundance: -
j_gene: TRBJ2-1
CDR3aa: CASSLTELNEQFF
CDR3nt: TGTGCCAGCAGCTTAACGGAGCTGAATGAGCAGTTCTTC

d_gene: -
v_gene: TRBV24-1
abundance: once
j_gene: TRBJ2-1
CDR3aa: CATSDPGQASGGYNEQFF
CDR3nt: TGTGCCACCAGTGACCCTGGACAGGCCTCGGGGGGGTACAATGAGCAGTTCTTC

d_gene: -
v_gene: TRBV6-4
abundance: -
j_gene: TRBJ1-2
CDR3aa: CASRRGETYGYTF
CDR3nt: TGTGCCAGCAGGAGGGGGGAGACCTATGGCTACACCTTC

d_gene: -
v_gene: TRBV7-8
abundance: -
j_gene: TRBJ1-2
CDR3aa: CASSFAGRDGYTF
CDR3nt: TGTGCCAGCAGCTTCGCAGGGAGAGATGGCTACACCTTC

d_gene: -
v_gene: TRBV19
abundance: -
j_gene: TRBJ1-2
CDR3aa: CVCAALGNYGYTF
CDR3nt: TGTGTCTGTGCGGCGTTGGGTAACTATGGCTACACCTTC

d_gene: -
v_gene: TRBV18
abundance: -
j_gene: TRBJ1-3
CDR3aa: CASGAGGGNTIYF
CDR3nt: TGTGCCAGCGGCGCCGGGGGCGGAAACACCATATATTTT

d_gene: -
v_gene: TRBV5-1
abundance: -
j_gene: TRBJ2-7
CDR3aa: CASSLKRVHEQYF
CDR3nt: TGCGCCAGCAGCTTAAAGAGGGTTCACGAGCAGTACTTC

d_gene: -
v_gene: TRBV18
abundance: -
j_gene: TRBJ2-2
CDR3aa: CASSAPNRERIGELFF
CDR3nt: TGTGCCAGCTCAGCCCCTAACAGGGAGCGGATCGGGGAGCTGTTTTTT

d_gene: -
v_gene: TRBV9
abundance: once
j_gene: TRBJ2-1
CDR3aa: CASSVGGNYNEQFF
CDR3nt: TGTGCCAGCAGCGTAGGTGGGAACTACAATGAGCAGTTCTTC

d_gene: -
v_gene: TRBV9
abundance: -
j_gene: TRBJ1-2
CDR3aa: CASSALGPSFYGYTF
CDR3nt: TGTGCCAGCAGCGCCCTCGGACCGTCGTTCTATGGCTACACCTTC

d_gene: -
v_gene: TRBV9
abundance: -
j_gene: TRBJ2-3
CDR3aa: CASSASVPDTQYF
CDR3nt: TGTGCCAGCAGCGCTTCAGTACCAGATACGCAGTATTTT

d_gene: -
v_gene: TRBV5-5
abundance: -
j_gene: TRBJ1-2
CDR3aa: CASSLYGPTKGYTF
CDR3nt: TGTGCCAGCAGCTTGTATGGACCTACGAAAGGCTACACCTTC

d_gene: -
v_gene: TRBV6-6
abundance: -
j_gene: TRBJ1-3
CDR3aa: CASSLGEDTIYF
CDR3nt: TGTGCCAGCAGTTTGGGGGAGGACACCATATATTTT

d_gene: -
v_gene: TRBV4-2
abundance: -
j_gene: TRBJ1-5
CDR3aa: CASSRGGNQPQHF
CDR3nt: TGTGCCAGCAGCCGGGGGGGCAATCAGCCCCAGCATTTT

d_gene: -
v_gene: TRBV5-8
abundance: -
j_gene: TRBJ1-5
CDR3aa: CASSLGLGGNQPQHF
CDR3nt: TGTGCCAGCAGCCTGGGACTTGGGGGTAATCAGCCCCAGCATTTT

d_gene: -
v_gene: TRBV5-1
abundance: -
j_gene: TRBJ1-3
CDR3aa: CASSLSGNTIYF
CDR3nt: TGCGCCAGCAGCTTGTCTGGAAACACCATATATTTT

d_gene: -
v_gene: TRBV11-1
abundance: once
j_gene: TRBJ1-1
CDR3aa: CASSLVGVSNTEAFF
CDR3nt: TGTGCCAGCAGCTTAGTTGGGGTCTCGAACACTGAAGCTTTCTTT

d_gene: -
v_gene: TRBV10-2
abundance: -
j_gene: TRBJ1-1
CDR3aa: CASSESPSLNTEAFF
CDR3nt: TGCGCCAGCAGTGAGTCCCCCAGCTTGAACACTGAAGCTTTCTTT

d_gene: -
v_gene: TRBV7-8
abundance: -
j_gene: TRBJ1-4
CDR3aa: CASSALVVANEKLFF
CDR3nt: TGTGCCAGCAGCGCATTGGTAGTTGCTAATGAAAAACTGTTTTTT

d_gene: -
v_gene: TRBV18
abundance: -
j_gene: TRBJ1-6
CDR3aa: CASSPRGDGNSPLHF
CDR3nt: TGTGCCAGCTCACCACGAGGGGATGGTAATTCACCCCTCCACTTT

d_gene: -
v_gene: TRBV27
abundance: -
j_gene: TRBJ2-3
CDR3aa: CASSWTATTDTQYF
CDR3nt: TGTGCCAGCAGTTGGACAGCAACCACAGATACGCAGTATTTT

d_gene: TRBD1
v_gene: TRBV7-8
abundance: -
j_gene: TRBJ2-3
CDR3aa: CASSSLRDRATDTQYF
CDR3nt: TGTGCCAGCAGCTCCCTCCGGGACAGGGCCACAGATACGCAGTATTTT

d_gene: -
v_gene: TRBV7-3
abundance: -
j_gene: TRBJ2-2
CDR3aa: CASSSRQTGELFF
CDR3nt: TGTGCCAGCAGCTCTCGACAAACAGGGGAGCTGTTTTTT

d_gene: TRBD2
v_gene: TRBV15
abundance: -
j_gene: TRBJ2-3
CDR3aa: CATSRDRGSGARTDTQYF
CDR3nt: TGTGCCACCAGCAGAGATCGGGGGAGCGGGGCCCGCACAGATACGCAGTATTTT

d_gene: -
v_gene: TRBV6-5
abundance: -
j_gene: TRBJ2-3
CDR3aa: CASRTQSTDTQYF
CDR3nt: TGTGCCAGCAGGACACAGAGCACAGATACGCAGTATTTT

d_gene: -
v_gene: TRBV19
abundance: -
j_gene: TRBJ1-5
CDR3aa: CASSIRVSNQPQHF
CDR3nt: TGTGCCAGTAGTATCAGGGTCAGCAATCAGCCCCAGCATTTT